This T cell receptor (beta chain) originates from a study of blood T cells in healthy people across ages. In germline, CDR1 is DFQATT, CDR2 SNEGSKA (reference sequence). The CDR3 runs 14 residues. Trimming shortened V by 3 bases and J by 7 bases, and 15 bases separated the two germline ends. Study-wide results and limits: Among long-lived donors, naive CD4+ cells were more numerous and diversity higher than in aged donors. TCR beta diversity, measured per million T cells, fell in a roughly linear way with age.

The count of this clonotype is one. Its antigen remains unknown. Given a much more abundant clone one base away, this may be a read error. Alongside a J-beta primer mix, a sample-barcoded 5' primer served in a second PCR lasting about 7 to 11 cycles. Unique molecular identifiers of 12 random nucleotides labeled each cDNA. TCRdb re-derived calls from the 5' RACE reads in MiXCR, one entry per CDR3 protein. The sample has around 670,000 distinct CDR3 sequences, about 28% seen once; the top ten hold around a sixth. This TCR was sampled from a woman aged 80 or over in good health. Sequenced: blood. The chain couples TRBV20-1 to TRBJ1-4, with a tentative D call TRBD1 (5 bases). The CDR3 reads CSARAGRDGEKLFF. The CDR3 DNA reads TGCAGTGCTAGGGCAGGGAGGGACGGTGAAAAACTGTTTTTT.